This section outlines one T cell receptor (beta chain) sequence together with its context. The data belong to a study of blood T cell repertoires in COVID-19. Across the study: Acute and convalescent COVID-19 samples came from the United States, Italy and Spain. PBMCs, B-cell-depleted T cells, or T cells provided the cDNA or gDNA that made up the material.

Authors' analysis steps: Amplified reference gene primers provided the basis for estimating nucleated cell counts. The method was immunoSEQ multiplex PCR; TCRdb's version includes in-frame clones alone and lacks a portion of them. V and J calls and clone size come straight from that table; D and trimming were deduced from the DNA. The sample lists around 350,000 clones, about 87% occurring once. In germline, CDR1 is MGHDK, CDR2 SYGVNS. The CDR3 loop spans 11 amino acids. V lost 7 bases, J lost 3 bases, and 7 bases lay in between. The V gene is TRBV25-1, the J gene TRBJ2-7, with unresolved D. The source material was peripheral blood. The receptor was derived from a human donor in a cohort sampled during active COVID-19. The CDR3 region is CASTGGYEQYF. The CDR3 DNA reads as TGTGCCAGCACGGGTGGCTACGAGCAGTACTTC.